The 21 T cell receptor beta chains given below trace back to one sample, sequenced in a study of blood T cell repertoires in COVID-19. Clones were sequenced by immunoSEQ multiplex PCR, and TCRdb holds only the in-frame ones, with some missing. This table holds approximately 84,000 clones, 83% found once. The specimen sequenced was peripheral blood. These receptors were taken from a human donor in a cohort sampled during active COVID-19.

The chain recombines TRBV18 with TRBJ2-1; 7 positions agree with TRBD1. CDR3 size: 13 residues. The V and J ends lost 3 bases and 7 bases, in that order; junction bases with no gene match: 3. Germline loops: CDR1 KGHSH, CDR2 LQKENI. CDR3 DNA sequence: TGTGCCAGCTCACCGACAGGGCTTAATGAGCAGTTCTTC. Protein sequence: CASSPTGLNEQFF.

This sequence joins TRBV28 and TRBJ1-5, with 7 bases aligning to TRBD1. Germline-derived CDR1 and CDR2 are MDHEN and SYDVKM. CDR3 length: 16 amino acids. V dropped 5 bases and J dropped 4; count of bases not matched to a gene: 11. The CDR3 DNA follows: TGTGCCAGCAGTCTGATTCGACAGGGCTGGAATCAGCCCCAGCATTTT. Translated: CASSLIRQGWNQPQHF.

Details on this clone: The sample carries other DNA sequences with the same CDR3. The V and J genes are TRBV5-1 and TRBJ1-4, with TRBD1 matching 8 bases. The CDR3 sequence is 16 residues long. Germline assignment: CDR1 SGHRS and CDR2 YFSETQ. With V trimmed by 4 bases and J by 2 bases, 7 bases remained unmatched. CDR3 nucleotide sequence: TGCGCCAGCAGCCTAGGACAGGGCCTCACTAATGAAAAACTGTTTTTT. Encoded protein: CASSLGQGLTNEKLFF. Looking up the rest from reference TRBV5-1 and TRBJ1-4 gives the full variable domain: KAGVTQTPRYLIKTRGQQVTLSCSPISGHRSVSWYQQTPGQGLQFLFEYFSETQRNKGNFPGRFSGRQFSNSRSEMNVSTLELGDSALYLCASSLGQGLTNEKLFFGSGTQLSVL.

V usage is TRBV6-2 or TRBV6-3 and J usage is TRBJ1-2; D is ambiguous. The CDR3 contains 15 residues. Germline V lookup: CDR1 MNHEY, CDR2 SVGEGT. V was cut by 7 bases and J by 5 bases, with 20 bases left in between. CDR3 coding DNA: TGTGCCAGCAACCCGCGATTCGGCACGGAGTATGGCTACACCTTC. This sequence encodes CASNPRFGTEYGYTF.

The chain is built from TRBV25-1 and TRBJ1-2; 7 bases agree with TRBD1. Trimming cost V 6 bases and J 5 bases; bases outside gene matches: 9. Germline lookup yields CDR1 MGHDK and CDR2 SYGVNS. The CDR3 consists of 14 residues. As DNA, the CDR3 is TGTGCCAGCAGAGAACGGGCAGGGGGTTATGGCTACACCTTC. This sequence encodes CASRERAGGYGYTF.

This chain links TRBV3-1 (or the pseudogene TRBV3-2) with TRBJ2-4; D may be TRBD2 (5 bases). Germline CDR1 reads LGHDT; CDR2 reads YNNKEL (reference sequence). Trimming shortened V by 4 bases and J by 7 bases, and 11 bases separated the two germline ends. This CDR3 has 13 amino acids. CDR3 sequence: CASSLSSGNIQYF. In nucleotides, the CDR3 is TGTGCCAGCAGCCTCAGTTCGGGGAACATTCAGTACTTC.

The chain recombines TRBV2 with TRBJ2-1, with TRBD1 matching 10 bases. This CDR3 region has 14 residues. The germline V gene encodes CDR1 SNHLY and CDR2 FYNNEI. V shed 8 bases, J shed 7 bases, and the junction held 8 bases outside the gene matches. The CDR3 coding sequence is TGTGCCAGCGGAAGACAGGGGGCGCCGAATGAGCAGTTCTTC. It translates to CASGRQGAPNEQFF.

The V and J genes are TRBV19 and TRBJ1-1; TRBD1 might be the D (5 bases). Trimming removed 3 bases at V and 0 bases at J, with 11 bases between. This CDR3 has 15 residues. The germline V gene encodes CDR1 LNHDA and CDR2 SQIVND (reference sequence). In nucleotides, the CDR3 is TGTGCCAGTAGTATGGGGGGTAGGCTGAACACTGAAGCTTTCTTT. Its protein product is CASSMGGRLNTEAFF.

The V call is TRBV3-1 (or the pseudogene TRBV3-2), the J call TRBJ2-1; the match to TRBD2 covers 10 bases. V trimming: 3 bases; J trimming: 1 base; junction bases outside the gene matches: 3. The length of the CDR3 is 16 residues. The germline V gene encodes CDR1 LGHDT and CDR2 YNNKEL (reference sequence). The CDR3 sequence: CASSHASGGSYNEQFF. The DNA for the CDR3 is TGTGCCAGCAGCCATGCTAGCGGGGGATCCTACAATGAGCAGTTCTTC.

V gene TRBV2 combines with J gene TRBJ2-7, with D unclear. The germline V gene encodes CDR1 SNHLY and CDR2 FYNNEI. Trimming removed 8 bases from V and 1 base from J, with 15 bases in between. This CDR3 region has 14 residues. Written as DNA, the CDR3 is TGTGCCAGCGGGCCTTTGTTTGCGTCCTACGAGCAGTACTTC. It yields the protein CASGPLFASYEQYF.

On this clone itself: One end of the junction fails to match germline, which may point to a read error. This sequence joins TRBV7-7 and TRBJ2-7; 7 bases match TRBD2. From germline, CDR1 is SSHAT and CDR2 FNYEAQ (reference sequence). The CDR3 runs to 14 residues. The CDR3 DNA reads as TGTGCTAGCAGCTTAGCGGGCAGGACCTACGAGCAGTACTTC. The encoded protein is CASSLAGRTYEQYF.

The rearrangement joins TRBV7-6 to TRBJ1-3; D remains unclear. The CDR3 spans 15 residues. From germline, CDR1 is SGHVS and CDR2 FNYEAQ. Trimming took off 3 bases at V and 0 bases at J, with 9 bases between the two ends. The CDR3 here is CASSLGTGSGNTIYF. The CDR3 DNA sequence: TGTGCCAGCAGCTTGGGCACTGGCTCTGGAAACACCATATATTTT.

The J gene is TRBJ2-7, the V gene TRBV6-2 or TRBV6-3; D is uncertain. Per germline, CDR1 MNHEY and CDR2 SVGEGT. This CDR3 comprises 14 residues. Trimming took 2 bases from V and 2 from J, leaving 10 bases between them. This chain's CDR3 is CASSYRGVPYEQYF. The CDR3 DNA is TGTGCCAGCAGTTACCGAGGTGTCCCCTACGAGCAGTACTTC.

The V call is TRBV2, the J call TRBJ2-3; 7 nucleotides agree with TRBD2. There are 13 residues in the CDR3. After removal of 6 bases from V and 4 bases from J, the junction contained 4 bases not matched to a gene. Germline CDR1 SNHLY, CDR2 FYNNEI. The CDR3 sequence: CASSRGGADTQYF. CDR3 nucleotide sequence: TGTGCCAGCAGCCGCGGGGGAGCAGATACGCAGTATTTT.

The rearrangement links TRBV5-4 to TRBJ2-7, with 8 nucleotides matching TRBD1. Germline-derived CDR1 and CDR2 are SGHNT and YYREEE (reference sequence). CDR3 length: 15 amino acids. J gave up 4 bases and V 4 bases, and 10 bases lay outside the gene matches. The CDR3 nucleotides read TGTGCCAGCAGCACGGACGGACAGGGCAGGTACGAGCAGTACTTC. Protein: CASSTDGQGRYEQYF.

J is TRBJ1-1 and V is TRBV5-6, with D maybe TRBD1 (5 bases). Trimming cost V 0 bases and J 7 bases, with 16 bases left between them. Germline V gene sequence: CDR1 SGHDT, CDR2 YYEEEE. The CDR3 loop spans 15 amino acids. The CDR3 DNA reads as TGTGCCAGCAGCTTGGCGGACGGCAGGGTACGTGAAGCTTTCTTT. Amino acids: CASSLADGRVREAFF.

The chain joins TRBV6-5 to TRBJ2-7, with 8 bases matching TRBD1. The CDR3 sequence is 14 residues long. J was trimmed by 6 bases and V by 0 bases; bases with no gene match: 4. In germline, CDR1 is MNHEY, CDR2 SVGAGI. The CDR3 sequence is CASSYSLDRVEQYF. The CDR3 bases are TGTGCCAGCAGTTACTCGTTGGACAGGGTCGAGCAGTACTTC.

The V and J genes are TRBV19 and TRBJ1-1; 8 nucleotides align to TRBD1. V trimming: 2 bases; J trimming: 7 bases; junction bases outside the gene matches: 3. The CDR3 runs 13 residues. CDR1 is LNHDA, CDR2 SQIVND, per germline (reference sequence). The CDR3 nucleotides read TGTGCCAGTAGTATACGGACAGGGAGTGAAGCTTTCTTT. Translating it yields CASSIRTGSEAFF.

The genes are TRBV4-1 and TRBJ2-5, with D uncertain. The CDR3 has 14 residues. The germline V gene has CDR1 MGHRA and CDR2 YSYEKL. Trimming pared 1 base from V and 5 bases from J, leaving 11 bases between. As DNA, the CDR3 is TGCGCCAGCAGCCAAGGGGCTTCCCGGGAGACCCAGTACTTC. Encoded protein: CASSQGASRETQYF.

By share of the sample, this clone is medium-sized. The chain recombines TRBV27 with TRBJ2-2; 9 nucleotides align to TRBD1. V trimming: 5 bases; J trimming: 5 bases; junction bases outside the gene matches: 12. Germline V gives CDR1 MNHEY, CDR2 SMNVEV (reference sequence). This CDR3 contains 17 residues. The CDR3 nucleotides read TGTGCCAGCAGTGATCCGGGACAGGGTTTTGTGACCGGGGAGCTGTTTTTT. It translates to CASSDPGQGFVTGELFF.

The rearrangement joins TRBV10-1 to TRBJ2-3, with no clear D. CDR1 and CDR2 from the germline V gene are WNHNN and SYGVQD (reference sequence). V shed 3 bases and J shed 2 bases, with 15 bases lying between them. The CDR3 sequence is 16 residues long. The CDR3: CASSEERNYITDTQYF. The CDR3 bases are TGCGCCAGCAGTGAAGAACGAAACTATATCACAGATACGCAGTATTTT.